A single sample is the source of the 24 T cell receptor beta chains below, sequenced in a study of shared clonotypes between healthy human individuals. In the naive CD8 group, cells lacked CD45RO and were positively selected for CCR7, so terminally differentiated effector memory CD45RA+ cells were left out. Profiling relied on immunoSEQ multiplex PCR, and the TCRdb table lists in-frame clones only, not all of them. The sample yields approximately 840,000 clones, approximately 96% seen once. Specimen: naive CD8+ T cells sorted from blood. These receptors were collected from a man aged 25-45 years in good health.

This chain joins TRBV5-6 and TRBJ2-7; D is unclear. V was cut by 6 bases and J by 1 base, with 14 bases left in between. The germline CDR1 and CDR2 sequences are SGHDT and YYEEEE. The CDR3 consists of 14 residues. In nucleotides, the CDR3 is TGTGCCAGCAACCCATTGACCCTTTCCTACGAGCAGTACTTC. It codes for CASNPLTLSYEQYF.

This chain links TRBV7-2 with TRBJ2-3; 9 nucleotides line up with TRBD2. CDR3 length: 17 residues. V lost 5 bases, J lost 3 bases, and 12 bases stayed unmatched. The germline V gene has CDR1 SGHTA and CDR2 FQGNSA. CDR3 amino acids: CASSPGPGSGGTDTQYF. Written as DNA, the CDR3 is TGTGCCAGCAGCCCTGGCCCTGGGAGCGGGGGGACAGATACGCAGTATTTT.

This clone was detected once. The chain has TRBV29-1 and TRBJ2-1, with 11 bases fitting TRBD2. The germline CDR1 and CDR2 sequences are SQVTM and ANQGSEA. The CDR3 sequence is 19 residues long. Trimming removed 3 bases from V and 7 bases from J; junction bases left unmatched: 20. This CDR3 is CSVDPREQILAGVRNEQFF. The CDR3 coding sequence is TGCAGCGTTGACCCGAGGGAGCAAATACTAGCGGGAGTTCGGAATGAGCAGTTCTTC.

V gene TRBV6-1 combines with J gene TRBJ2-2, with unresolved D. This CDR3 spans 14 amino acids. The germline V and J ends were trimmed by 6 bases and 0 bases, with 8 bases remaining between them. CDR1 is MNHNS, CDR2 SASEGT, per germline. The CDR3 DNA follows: TGTGCCAGCAGGGTATTCCCGAACACCGGGGAGCTGTTTTTT. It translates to CASRVFPNTGELFF.

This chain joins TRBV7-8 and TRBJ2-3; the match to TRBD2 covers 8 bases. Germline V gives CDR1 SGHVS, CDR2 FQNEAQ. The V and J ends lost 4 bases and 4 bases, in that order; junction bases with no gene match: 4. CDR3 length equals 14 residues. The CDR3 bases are TGTGCCAGCAGCTCTCGGGAGGGCGCAGATACGCAGTATTTT. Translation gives CASSSREGADTQYF.

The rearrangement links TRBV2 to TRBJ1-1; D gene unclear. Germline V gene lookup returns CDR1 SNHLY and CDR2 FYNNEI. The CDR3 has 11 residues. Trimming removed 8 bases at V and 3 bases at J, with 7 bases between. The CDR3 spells CASVSYTEAFF. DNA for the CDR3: TGTGCCAGCGTTTCCTACACTGAAGCTTTCTTT.

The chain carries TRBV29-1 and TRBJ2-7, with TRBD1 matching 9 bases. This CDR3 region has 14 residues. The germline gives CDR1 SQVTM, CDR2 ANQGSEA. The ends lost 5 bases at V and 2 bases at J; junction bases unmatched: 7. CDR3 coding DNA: TGCAGCGTTTCCTCGGACAGGGGACCCTACGAGCAGTACTTC. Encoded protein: CSVSSDRGPYEQYF.

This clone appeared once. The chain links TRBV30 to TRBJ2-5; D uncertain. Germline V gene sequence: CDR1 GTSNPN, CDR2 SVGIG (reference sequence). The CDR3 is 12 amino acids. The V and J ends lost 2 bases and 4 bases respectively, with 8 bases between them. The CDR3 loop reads CAWSPRRETQYF. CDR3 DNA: TGTGCCTGGAGTCCTCGGCGAGAGACCCAGTACTTC. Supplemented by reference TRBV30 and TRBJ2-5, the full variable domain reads SQTIHQWPATLVQPVGSPLSLECTVEGTSNPNLYWYRQAAGRGLQLLFYSVGIGQISSEVPQNLSASRPQDRQFILSSKKLLLSDSGFYLCAWSPRRETQYFGPGTRLLVL.

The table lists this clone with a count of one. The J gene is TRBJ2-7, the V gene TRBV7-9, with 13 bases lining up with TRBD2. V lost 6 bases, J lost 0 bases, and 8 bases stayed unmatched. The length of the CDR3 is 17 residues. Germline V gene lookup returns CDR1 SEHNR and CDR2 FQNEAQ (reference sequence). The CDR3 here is CASRTGTSGTSSYEQYF. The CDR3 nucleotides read TGTGCCAGCAGAACCGGGACTAGCGGGACCAGCTCCTACGAGCAGTACTTC.

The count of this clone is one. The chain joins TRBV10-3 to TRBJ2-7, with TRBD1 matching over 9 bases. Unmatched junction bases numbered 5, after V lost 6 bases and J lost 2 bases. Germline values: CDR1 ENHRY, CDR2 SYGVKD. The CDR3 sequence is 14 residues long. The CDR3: CAIREGQGPYEQYF. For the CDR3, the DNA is TGTGCCATCAGGGAGGGACAGGGCCCCTACGAGCAGTACTTC.

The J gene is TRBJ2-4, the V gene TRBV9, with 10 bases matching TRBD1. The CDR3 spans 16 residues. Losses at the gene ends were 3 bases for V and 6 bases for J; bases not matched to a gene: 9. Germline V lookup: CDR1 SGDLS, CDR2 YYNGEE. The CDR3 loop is CASSAATGTGVNIQYF. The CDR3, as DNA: TGTGCCAGCAGCGCCGCAACCGGGACAGGGGTAAACATTCAGTACTTC.

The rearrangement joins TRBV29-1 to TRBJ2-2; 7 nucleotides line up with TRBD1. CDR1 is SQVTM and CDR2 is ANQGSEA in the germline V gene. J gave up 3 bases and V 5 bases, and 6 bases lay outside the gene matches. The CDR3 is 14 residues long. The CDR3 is CSVTDRTHTGELFF. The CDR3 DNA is TGCAGCGTTACGGACAGGACCCACACCGGGGAGCTGTTTTTT.

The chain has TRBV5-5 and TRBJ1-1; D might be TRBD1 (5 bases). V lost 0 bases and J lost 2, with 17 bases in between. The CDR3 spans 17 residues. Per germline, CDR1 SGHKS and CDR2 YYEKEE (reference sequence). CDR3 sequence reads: CASSLAYFGGYNTEAFF. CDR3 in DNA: TGTGCCAGCAGCTTGGCTTATTTTGGGGGGTATAACACTGAAGCTTTCTTT.

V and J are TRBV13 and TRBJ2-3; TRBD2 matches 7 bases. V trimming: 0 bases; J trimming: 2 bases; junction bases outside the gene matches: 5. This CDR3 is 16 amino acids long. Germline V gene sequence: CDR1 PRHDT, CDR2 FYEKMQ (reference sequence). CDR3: CASSLGWTRNTDTQYF. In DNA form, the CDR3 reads TGTGCCAGCAGCTTAGGATGGACTAGAAACACAGATACGCAGTATTTT.

This chain's CDR3 is CASRGTSGRPFNTGELFF. CDR3 nucleotides: TGCGCCAGCAGGGGGACTAGCGGGAGGCCCTTTAACACCGGGGAGCTGTTTTTT. V is TRBV10-2 and J is TRBJ2-2; 15 bases map to TRBD2. The CDR3 is 18 residues long. From germline, CDR1 is WSHSY and CDR2 SAAADI. The V segment lost 6 bases and the J segment 2 bases; nucleotides outside the gene matches: 7.

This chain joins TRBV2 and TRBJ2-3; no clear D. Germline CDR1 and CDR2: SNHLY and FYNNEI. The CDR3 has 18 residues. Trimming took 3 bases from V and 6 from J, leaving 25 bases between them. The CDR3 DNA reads TGTGCCAGCAGTGACCAGGTGGCGGAACGGACCGGTGGGGATACGCAGTATTTT. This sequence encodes CASSDQVAERTGGDTQYF.

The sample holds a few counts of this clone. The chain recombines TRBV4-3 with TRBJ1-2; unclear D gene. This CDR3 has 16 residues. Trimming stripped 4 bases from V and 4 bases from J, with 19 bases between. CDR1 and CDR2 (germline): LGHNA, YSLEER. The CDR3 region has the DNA TGCGCCAGCAGCCCCTGGACCGCCATCATTTTCTATGGCTACACCTTC. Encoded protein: CASSPWTAIIFYGYTF.

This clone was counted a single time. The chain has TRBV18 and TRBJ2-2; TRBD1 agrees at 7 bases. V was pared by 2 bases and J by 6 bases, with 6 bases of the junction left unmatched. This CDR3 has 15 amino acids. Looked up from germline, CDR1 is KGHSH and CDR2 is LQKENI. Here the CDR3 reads CASSPIGQESGELFF. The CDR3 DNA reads TGTGCCAGCTCACCAATTGGACAGGAATCCGGGGAGCTGTTTTTT. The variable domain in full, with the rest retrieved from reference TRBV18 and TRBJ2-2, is NAGVMQNPRHLVRRRGQEARLRCSPMKGHSHVYWYRQLPEEGLKFMVYLQKENIIDESGMPKERFSAEFPKEGPSILRIQQVVRGDSAAYFCASSPIGQESGELFFGEGSRLTVL.

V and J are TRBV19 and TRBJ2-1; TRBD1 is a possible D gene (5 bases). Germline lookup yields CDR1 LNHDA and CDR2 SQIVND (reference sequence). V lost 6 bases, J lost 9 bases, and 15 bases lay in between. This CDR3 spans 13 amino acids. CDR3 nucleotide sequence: TGTGCCAGTAGGGTTGGGGCAGGGCTTGAGCAGTTCTTC. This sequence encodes CASRVGAGLEQFF. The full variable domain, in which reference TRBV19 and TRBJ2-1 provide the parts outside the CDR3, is DGGITQSPKYLFRKEGQNVTLSCEQNLNHDAMYWYRQDPGQGLRLIYYSQIVNDFQKGDIAEGYSVSREKKESFPLTVTSAQKNPTAFYLCASRVGAGLEQFFGPGTRLTVL.

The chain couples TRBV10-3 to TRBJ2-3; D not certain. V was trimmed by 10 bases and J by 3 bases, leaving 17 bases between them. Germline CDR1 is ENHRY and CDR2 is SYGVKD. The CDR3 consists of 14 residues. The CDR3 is CATKGHLPTDTQYF. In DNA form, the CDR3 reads TGTGCCACCAAGGGCCACTTACCTACAGATACGCAGTATTTT.

The CDR3: CASSEGVGYEQYF. For the CDR3, the DNA is TGTGCCAGCAGTGAAGGGGTCGGATACGAGCAGTACTTC. The genes are TRBV2 and TRBJ2-7, with no clear D. The ends were cut back, 1 base at V and 4 bases at J, with 8 bases in the middle. The CDR3 contains 13 residues. Looked up from germline, CDR1 is SNHLY and CDR2 is FYNNEI.

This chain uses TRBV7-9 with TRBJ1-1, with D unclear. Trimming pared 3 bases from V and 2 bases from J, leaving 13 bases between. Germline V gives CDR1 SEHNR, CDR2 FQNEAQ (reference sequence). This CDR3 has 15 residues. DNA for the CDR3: TGTGCCAGCAGCTTGTGGACCGGGCCCAACACTGAAGCTTTCTTT. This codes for CASSLWTGPNTEAFF. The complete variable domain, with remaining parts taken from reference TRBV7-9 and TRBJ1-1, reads DTGVSQNPRHKITKRGQNVTFRCDPISEHNRLYWYRQTLGQGPEFLTYFQNEAQLEKSRLLSDRFSAERPKGSFSTLEIQRTEQGDSAMYLCASSLWTGPNTEAFFGQGTRLTVV.

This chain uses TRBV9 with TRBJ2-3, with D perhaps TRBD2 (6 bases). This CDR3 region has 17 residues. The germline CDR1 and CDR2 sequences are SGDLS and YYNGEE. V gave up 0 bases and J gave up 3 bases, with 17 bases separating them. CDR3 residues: CASSVEGGNQQTDTQYF. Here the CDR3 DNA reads TGTGCCAGCAGCGTAGAAGGCGGGAATCAACAGACAGATACGCAGTATTTT.

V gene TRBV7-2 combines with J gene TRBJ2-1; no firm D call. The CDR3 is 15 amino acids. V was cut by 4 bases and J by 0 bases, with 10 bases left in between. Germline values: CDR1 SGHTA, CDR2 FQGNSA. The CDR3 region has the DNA TGTGCCAGCAGCTCGTCCACGCCCTCCTACAATGAGCAGTTCTTC. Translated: CASSSSTPSYNEQFF.